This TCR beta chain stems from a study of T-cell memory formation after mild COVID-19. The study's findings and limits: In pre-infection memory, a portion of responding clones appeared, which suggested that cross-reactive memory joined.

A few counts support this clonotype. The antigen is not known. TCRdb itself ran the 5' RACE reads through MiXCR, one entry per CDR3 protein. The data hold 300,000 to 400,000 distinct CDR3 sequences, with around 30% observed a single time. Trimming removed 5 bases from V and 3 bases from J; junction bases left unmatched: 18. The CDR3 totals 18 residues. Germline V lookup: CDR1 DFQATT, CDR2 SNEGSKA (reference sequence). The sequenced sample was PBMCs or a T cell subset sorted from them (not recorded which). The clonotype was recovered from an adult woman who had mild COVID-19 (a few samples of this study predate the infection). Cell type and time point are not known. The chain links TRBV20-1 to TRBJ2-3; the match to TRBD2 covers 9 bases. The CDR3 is CSAGAGLAGPLGTDTQYF. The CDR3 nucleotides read TGCAGTGCTGGAGCCGGGCTAGCGGGACCTTTAGGGACAGATACGCAGTATTTT.